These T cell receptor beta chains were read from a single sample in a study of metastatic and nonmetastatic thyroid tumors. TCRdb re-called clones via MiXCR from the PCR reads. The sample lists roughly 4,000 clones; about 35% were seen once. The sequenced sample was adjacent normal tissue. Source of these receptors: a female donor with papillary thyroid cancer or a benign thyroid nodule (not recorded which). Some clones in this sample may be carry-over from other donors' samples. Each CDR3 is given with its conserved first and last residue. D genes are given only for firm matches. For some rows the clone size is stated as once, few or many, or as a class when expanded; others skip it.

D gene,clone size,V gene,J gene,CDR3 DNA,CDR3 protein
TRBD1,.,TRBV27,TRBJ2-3,TGTGCCAGCAGTCCACAGACAGGGGTGGTCGCAGATACGCAGTATTTT,CASSPQTGVVADTQYF
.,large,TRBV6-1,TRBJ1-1,TGTGCCAGCTACAGGGAGATTAACACTGAAGCTTTCTTT,CASYREINTEAFF
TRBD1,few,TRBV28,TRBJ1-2,TGTGCCAGCAGTGCAGGCAGGGGGATCTATGGCTACACCTTC,CASSAGRGIYGYTF
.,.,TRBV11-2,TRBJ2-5,TGTGCCAGCAGCCGGCAGGGGGAGGGGACCCAGTACTTC,CASSRQGEGTQYF
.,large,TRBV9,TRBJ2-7,TGTGCCAGCAGCCCCGGAGGAGGCGAGCAGTACTTC,CASSPGGGEQYF
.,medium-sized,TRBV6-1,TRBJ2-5,TGTGCCAGCAGACAAGCGGCTAAAGAGACCCAGTACTTC,CASRQAAKETQYF
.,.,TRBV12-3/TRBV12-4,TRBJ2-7,TGTGCCAGCAGCCCACATTACGAGCAGTACTTC,CASSPHYEQYF
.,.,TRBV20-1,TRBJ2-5,TGCAGTGCTATGGGCCCACTAGGGAAGACCCAGTACTTC,CSAMGPLGKTQYF
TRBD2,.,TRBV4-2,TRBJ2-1,TGTGCCAGCAGCCAAACCTCGGGACTAGCGTTGAATGAGCAGTTCTTC,CASSQTSGLALNEQFF
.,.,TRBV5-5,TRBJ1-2,TGTGCCAGCGGAGGGAGTTATGGCTACACCTTC,CASGGSYGYTF
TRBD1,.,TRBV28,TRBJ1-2,TGTGCCAGCAGTGACTCCTTGAGGGGACAGGGGTACGGCTACACCTTC,CASSDSLRGQGYGYTF
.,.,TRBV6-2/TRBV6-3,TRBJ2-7,TGTGCCAGCAGTTACGAACTCGAGCAGTACTTC,CASSYELEQYF
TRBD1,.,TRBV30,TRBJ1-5,TGTGCCTGGAGTGTACAGGGGGCCCCGAATCAGCCCCAGCATTTT,CAWSVQGAPNQPQHF
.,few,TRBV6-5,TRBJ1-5,TGTGCCAGCAGTTACGCGGGCAATCAGCCCCAGCATTTT,CASSYAGNQPQHF
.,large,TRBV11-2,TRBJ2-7,TGTGCCAGCAGCATAGACATTATCTACGAGCAGTACTTC,CASSIDIIYEQYF
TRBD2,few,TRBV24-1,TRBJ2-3,TGTGCCACCAGTGAGTTGACTAGCGGCACAGATACGCAGTATTTT,CATSELTSGTDTQYF
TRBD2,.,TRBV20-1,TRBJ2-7,TGCAGTGCTCCTCCGACTAGCGCCTACGAGCAGTACTTC,CSAPPTSAYEQYF
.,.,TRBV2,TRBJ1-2,TGTGCCAGCAGTGAGGATCGGATAGGTCATGGCTACACCTTC,CASSEDRIGHGYTF
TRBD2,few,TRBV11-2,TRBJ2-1,TGTGCCAGCAGCTTAGAGGATAGCGGGTGGGATGAGCAGTTCTTC,CASSLEDSGWDEQFF
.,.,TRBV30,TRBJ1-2,TGTGCCTGGAGTGTCGGTGGCTATGGCTACACCTTC,CAWSVGGYGYTF
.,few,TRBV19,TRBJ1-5,TGTGCCAGTAGTATTTTGGTTTCGGACAATCAGCCCCAGCATTTT,CASSILVSDNQPQHF
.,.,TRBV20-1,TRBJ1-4,TGCAGTGCTTTAACGGTGGGGGATGAAAAACTGTTTTTT,CSALTVGDEKLFF
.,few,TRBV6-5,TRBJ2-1,TGTGCCAGCAGTTATAACGGGGTTTACAATGAGCAGTTCTTC,CASSYNGVYNEQFF
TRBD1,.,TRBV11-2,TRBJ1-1,TGTGCCAGCAGCCTCGGGACAGGGCCTACTGAAGCTTTCTTT,CASSLGTGPTEAFF
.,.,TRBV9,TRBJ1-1,TGTGCCAGCGGGGGTAACACTGAAGCTTTCTTT,CASGGNTEAFF
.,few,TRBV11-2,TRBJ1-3,TGTGCCAGCAGCTTAGATGCCGGAAACACCATATATTTT,CASSLDAGNTIYF
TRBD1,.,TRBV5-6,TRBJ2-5,TGTGCCGGCAGCCAACCGGGACAGGGGGAAGATTCCCAGTACTTC,CAGSQPGQGEDSQYF
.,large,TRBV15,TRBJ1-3,TGTGCCACCAGCAGAGATCGGTCTGGAAACACCATATATTTT,CATSRDRSGNTIYF
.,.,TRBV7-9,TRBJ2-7,TGTGCCAGCAGCTTCGACAGTCCCTACGAGCAGTACTTC,CASSFDSPYEQYF